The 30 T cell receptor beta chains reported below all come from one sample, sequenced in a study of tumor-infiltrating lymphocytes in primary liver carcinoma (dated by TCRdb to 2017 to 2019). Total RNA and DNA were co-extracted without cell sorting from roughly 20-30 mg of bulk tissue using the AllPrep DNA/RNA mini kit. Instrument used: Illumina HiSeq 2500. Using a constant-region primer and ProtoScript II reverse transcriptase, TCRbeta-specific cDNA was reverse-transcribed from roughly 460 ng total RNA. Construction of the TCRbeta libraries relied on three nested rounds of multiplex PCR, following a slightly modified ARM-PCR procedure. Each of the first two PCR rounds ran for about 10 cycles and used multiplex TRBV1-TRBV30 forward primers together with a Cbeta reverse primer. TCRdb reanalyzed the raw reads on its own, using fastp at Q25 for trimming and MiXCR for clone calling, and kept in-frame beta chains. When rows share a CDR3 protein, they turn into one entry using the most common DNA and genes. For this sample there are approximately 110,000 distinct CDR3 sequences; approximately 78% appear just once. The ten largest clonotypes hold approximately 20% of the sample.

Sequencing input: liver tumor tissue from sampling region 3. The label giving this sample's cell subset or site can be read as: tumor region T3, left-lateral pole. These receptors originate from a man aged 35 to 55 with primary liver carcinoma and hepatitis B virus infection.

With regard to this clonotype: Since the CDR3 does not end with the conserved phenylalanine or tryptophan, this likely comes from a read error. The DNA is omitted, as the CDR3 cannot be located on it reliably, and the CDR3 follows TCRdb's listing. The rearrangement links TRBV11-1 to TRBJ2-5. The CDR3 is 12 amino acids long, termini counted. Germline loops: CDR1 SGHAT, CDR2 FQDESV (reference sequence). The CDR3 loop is CASSSGALTQHL.

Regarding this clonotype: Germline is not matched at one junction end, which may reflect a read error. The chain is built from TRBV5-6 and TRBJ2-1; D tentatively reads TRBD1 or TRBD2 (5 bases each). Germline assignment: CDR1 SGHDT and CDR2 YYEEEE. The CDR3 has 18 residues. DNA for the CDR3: TGTGACAGCAGCTTGGTAAGGGGAATTAGGGACGGGATTAATGAGCAGTTCTTC. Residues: CDSSLVRGIRDGINEQFF. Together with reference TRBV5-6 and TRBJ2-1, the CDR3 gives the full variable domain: DAGVTQSPTHLIKTRGQQVTLRCSPKSGHDTVSWYQQALGQGPQFIFQYYEEEERQRGNFPDRFSGHQFPNYSSELNVNALLLGDSALYLCDSSLVRGIRDGINEQFFGPGTRLTVL.

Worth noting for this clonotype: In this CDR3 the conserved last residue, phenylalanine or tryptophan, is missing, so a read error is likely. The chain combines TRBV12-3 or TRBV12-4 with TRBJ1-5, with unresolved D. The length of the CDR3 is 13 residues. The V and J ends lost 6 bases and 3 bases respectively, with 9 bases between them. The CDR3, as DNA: TGTGCCAGCAGCCTCTTAGACAATCAGCCCCAGCATTCT. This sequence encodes CASSLLDNQPQHS.

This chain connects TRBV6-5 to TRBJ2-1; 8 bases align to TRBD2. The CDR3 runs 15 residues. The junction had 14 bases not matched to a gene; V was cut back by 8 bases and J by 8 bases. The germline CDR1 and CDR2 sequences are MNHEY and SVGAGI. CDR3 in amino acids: CASCFSGRLADEQFF. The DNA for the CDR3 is TGTGCCAGCTGCTTCAGCGGGAGACTGGCAGATGAGCAGTTCTTC.

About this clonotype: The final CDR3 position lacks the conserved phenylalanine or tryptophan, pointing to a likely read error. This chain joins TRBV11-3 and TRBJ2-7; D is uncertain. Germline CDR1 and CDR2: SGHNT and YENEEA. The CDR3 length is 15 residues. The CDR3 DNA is TGTGCCAGTAGCTCCAGACGGCTTTACGCGCGCGAGCAGTACTCA. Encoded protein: CASSSRRLYAREQYS.

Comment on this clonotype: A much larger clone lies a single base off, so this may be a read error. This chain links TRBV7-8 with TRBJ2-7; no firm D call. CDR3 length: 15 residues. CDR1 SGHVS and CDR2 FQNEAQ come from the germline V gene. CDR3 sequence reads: CASSVLSLSSYEQCF. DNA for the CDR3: TGTGCCAGCAGCGTATTGAGCCTGAGCTCCTACGAGCAGTGCTTC.

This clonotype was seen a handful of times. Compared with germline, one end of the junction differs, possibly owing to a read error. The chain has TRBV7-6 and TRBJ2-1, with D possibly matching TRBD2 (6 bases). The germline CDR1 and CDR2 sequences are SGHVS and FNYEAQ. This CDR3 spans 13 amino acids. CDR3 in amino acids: CASSLRGGNEQFF. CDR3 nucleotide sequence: TGTGCCAGTAGCTTAAGAGGAGGGAATGAGCAGTTCTTC.

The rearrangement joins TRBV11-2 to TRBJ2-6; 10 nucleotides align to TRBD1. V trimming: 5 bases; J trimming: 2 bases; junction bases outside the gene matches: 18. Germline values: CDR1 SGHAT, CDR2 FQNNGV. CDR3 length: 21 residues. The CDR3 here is CASSVGGDRGISLTGANVLTF. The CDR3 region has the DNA TGTGCCAGCAGCGTGGGGGGGGACAGGGGCATTTCCCTCACTGGGGCCAACGTCCTGACTTTC.

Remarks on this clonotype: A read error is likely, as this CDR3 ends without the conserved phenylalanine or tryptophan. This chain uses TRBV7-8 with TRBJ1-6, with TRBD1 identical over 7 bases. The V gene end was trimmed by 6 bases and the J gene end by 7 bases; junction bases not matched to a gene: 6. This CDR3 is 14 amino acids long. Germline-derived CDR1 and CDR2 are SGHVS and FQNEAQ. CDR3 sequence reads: CASSPQGDNSPLHI. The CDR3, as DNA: TGTGCCAGCAGTCCGCAGGGGGACAATTCACCCCTCCACATT.

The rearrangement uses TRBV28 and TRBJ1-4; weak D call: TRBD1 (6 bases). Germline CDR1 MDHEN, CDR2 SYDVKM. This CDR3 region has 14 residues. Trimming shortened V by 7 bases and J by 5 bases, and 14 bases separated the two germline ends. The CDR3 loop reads CASTSGAWNEKLFF. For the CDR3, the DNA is TGTGCCAGCACTTCAGGGGCGTGGAATGAAAAACTGTTTTTT.

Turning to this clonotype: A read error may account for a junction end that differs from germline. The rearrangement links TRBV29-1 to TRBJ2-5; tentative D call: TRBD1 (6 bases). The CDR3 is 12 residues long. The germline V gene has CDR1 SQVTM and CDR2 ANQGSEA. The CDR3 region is CSVLTGMEIQCF. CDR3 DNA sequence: TGCAGTGTCCTAACAGGGATGGAGATCCAGTGCTTC.

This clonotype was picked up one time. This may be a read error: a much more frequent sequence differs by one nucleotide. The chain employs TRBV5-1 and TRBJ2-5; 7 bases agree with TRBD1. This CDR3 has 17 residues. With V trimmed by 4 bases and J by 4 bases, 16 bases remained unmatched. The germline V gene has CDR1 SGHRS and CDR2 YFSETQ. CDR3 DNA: TGCGCCAGCAGCCCCGACATGGACAGGATTTTTGGAGAGACCCAGTACTTC. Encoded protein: CASSPDMDRIFGETQYF.

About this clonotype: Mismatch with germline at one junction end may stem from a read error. CDR3 sequence reads: CTSSQRGTTSYEQYF. CDR3 DNA: TGTACCAGCAGCCAGAGAGGGACTACGTCCTACGAGCAGTATTTC. The V call is TRBV28, the J call TRBJ2-7; 7 bases map to TRBD2. This CDR3 is built from 15 residues. Germline V gene data show CDR1 as MDHEN and CDR2 as SYDVKM.

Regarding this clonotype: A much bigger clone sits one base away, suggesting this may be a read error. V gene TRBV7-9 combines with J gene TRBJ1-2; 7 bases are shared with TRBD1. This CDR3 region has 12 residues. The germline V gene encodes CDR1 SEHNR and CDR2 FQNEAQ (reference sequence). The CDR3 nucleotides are TGTACCAGCAGCTTCCAGGGGGAGGGCTACACCTTC. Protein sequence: CTSSFQGEGYTF.

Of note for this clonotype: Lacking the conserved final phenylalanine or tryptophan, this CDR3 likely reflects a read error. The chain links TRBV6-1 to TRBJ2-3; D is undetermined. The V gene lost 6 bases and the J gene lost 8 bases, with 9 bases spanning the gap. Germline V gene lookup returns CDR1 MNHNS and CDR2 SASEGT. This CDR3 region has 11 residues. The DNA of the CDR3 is TGTGCCAGCAGCCCTACTGGTACGCAGTATTAT. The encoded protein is CASSPTGTQYY.

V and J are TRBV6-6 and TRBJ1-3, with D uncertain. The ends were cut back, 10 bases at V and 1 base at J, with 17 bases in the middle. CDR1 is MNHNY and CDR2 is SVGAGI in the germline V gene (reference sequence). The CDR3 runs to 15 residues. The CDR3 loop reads CAIGWDPGSGNTIYF. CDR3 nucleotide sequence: TGTGCCATCGGTTGGGATCCGGGGTCTGGAAACACCATATATTTT.

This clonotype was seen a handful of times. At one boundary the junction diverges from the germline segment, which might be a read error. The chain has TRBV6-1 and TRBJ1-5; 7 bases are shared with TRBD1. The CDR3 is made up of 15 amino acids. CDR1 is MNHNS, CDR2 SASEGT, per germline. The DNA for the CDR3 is TGTGCCAGCAGGGGAATGAGGGGGCGCACTCAGCCTCAGCATTTT. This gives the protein CASRGMRGRTQPQHF.

The chain's CDR3 is CASCQDRASGYEQYF. The DNA for the CDR3 is TGCGCCAGCTGTCAAGATCGGGCTAGCGGCTACGAGCAGTACTTC. The chain has TRBV4-3 and TRBJ2-7; 7 positions agree with TRBD2. The V gene's germline CDR1 is LGHNA and CDR2 YSLEER. This CDR3 has 15 residues. V was clipped by 8 bases and J by 3 bases; unmatched bases: 13.

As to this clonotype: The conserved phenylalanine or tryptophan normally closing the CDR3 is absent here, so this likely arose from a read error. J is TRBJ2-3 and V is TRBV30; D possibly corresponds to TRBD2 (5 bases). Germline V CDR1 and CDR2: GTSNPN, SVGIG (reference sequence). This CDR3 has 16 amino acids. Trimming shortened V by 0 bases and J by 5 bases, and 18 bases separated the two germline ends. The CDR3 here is CAWSVSLAPGQDTQYV. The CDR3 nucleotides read TGTGCCTGGAGTGTATCTCTAGCACCCGGTCAAGATACGCAGTATGTT.

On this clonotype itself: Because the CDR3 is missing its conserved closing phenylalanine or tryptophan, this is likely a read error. The CDR3 nucleotides are TGTGCCAGTAGTATCAGGTGGGGTGAAGCTTTCTCT. Its protein product is CASSIRWGEAFS. The chain couples TRBV19 to TRBJ1-1; D unresolved. Trimming left V 3 bases short and J 7 bases short, with 9 bases between. Per germline, CDR1 LNHDA and CDR2 SQIVND (reference sequence). CDR3 length: 12 amino acids.

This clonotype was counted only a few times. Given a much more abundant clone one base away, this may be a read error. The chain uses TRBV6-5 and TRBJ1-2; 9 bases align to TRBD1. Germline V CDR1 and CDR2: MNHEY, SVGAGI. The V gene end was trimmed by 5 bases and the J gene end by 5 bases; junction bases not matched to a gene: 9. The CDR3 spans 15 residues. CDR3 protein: CASSEQGTGHYGYTF. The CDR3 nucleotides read TGTGCCAGCAGTGAACAGGGGACAGGGCATTATGGCTACACCTTC.

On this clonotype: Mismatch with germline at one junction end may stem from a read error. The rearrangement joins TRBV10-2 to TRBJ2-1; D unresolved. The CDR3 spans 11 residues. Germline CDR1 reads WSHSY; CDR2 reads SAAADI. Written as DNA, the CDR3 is TGCGCCAACAGTGGGGTGGGAGAGCAGTTCTTC. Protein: CANSGVGEQFF.

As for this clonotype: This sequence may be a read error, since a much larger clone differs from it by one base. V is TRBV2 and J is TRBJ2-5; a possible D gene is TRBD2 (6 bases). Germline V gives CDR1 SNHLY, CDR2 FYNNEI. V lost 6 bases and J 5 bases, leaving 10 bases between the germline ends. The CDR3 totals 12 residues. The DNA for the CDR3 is TGTGCCAGCAGAGAACTAGCCGAGACCCAGTACTTC. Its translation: CASRELAETQYF.

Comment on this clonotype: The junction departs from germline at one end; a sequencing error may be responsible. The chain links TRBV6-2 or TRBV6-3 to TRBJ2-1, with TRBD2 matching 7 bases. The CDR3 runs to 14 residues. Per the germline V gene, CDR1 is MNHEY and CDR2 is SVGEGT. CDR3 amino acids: CTSSPDPTSHEQFF. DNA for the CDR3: TGTACCAGCAGTCCCGACCCGACTAGCCATGAGCAGTTCTTC.

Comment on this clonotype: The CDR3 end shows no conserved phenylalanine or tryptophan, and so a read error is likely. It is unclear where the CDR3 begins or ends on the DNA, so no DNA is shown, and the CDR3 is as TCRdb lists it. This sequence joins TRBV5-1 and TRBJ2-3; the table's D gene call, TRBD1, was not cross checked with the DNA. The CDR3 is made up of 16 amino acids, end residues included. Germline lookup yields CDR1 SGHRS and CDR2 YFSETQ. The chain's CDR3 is CAISLRTGGSTDTEYL.

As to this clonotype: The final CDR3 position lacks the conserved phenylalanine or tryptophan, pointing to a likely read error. Written as DNA, the CDR3 is TGCAGCGTTGAGGGACCCGGGAGGTTCCAAGAGACCCAGTACTTG. It encodes CSVEGPGRFQETQYL. The V gene is TRBV29-1, the J gene TRBJ2-5, with 7 bases that match TRBD2. V gave up 3 bases and J gave up 1 base; unmatched junction bases: 8. This CDR3 has 15 amino acids. Germline V gene sequence: CDR1 SQVTM, CDR2 ANQGSEA.

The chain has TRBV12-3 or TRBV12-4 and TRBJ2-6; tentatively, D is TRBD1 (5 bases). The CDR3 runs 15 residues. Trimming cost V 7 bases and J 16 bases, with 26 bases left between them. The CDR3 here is CASTLGFTGANILTF. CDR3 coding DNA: TGTGCCAGCACCCTGGGATTTACTGGGGCCAACATTCTGACTTTC.

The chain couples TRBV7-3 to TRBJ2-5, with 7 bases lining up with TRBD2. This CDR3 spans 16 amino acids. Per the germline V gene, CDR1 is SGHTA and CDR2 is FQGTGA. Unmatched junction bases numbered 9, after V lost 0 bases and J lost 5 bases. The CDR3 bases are TGTGCCAGCAGCTTAACAGCGCCTAGCGGAGAGGAGACCCAGTACTTC. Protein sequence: CASSLTAPSGEETQYF.

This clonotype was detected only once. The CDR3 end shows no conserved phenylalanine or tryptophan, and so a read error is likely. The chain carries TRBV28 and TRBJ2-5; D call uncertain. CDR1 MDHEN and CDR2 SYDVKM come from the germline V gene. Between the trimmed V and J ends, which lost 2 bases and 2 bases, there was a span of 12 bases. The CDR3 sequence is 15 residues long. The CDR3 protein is CASSLGIPIQETQYY. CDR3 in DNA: TGTGCCAGCAGTTTAGGAATCCCCATTCAAGAGACCCAGTACTAC.

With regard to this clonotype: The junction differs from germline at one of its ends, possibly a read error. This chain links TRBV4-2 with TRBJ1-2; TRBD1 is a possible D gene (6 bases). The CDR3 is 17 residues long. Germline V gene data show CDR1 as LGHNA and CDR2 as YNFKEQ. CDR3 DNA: TGTGCCAGCAGCCAAGAAACCGCCCAGGGGCTTAACGATGGCTACACATTC. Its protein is CASSQETAQGLNDGYTF.